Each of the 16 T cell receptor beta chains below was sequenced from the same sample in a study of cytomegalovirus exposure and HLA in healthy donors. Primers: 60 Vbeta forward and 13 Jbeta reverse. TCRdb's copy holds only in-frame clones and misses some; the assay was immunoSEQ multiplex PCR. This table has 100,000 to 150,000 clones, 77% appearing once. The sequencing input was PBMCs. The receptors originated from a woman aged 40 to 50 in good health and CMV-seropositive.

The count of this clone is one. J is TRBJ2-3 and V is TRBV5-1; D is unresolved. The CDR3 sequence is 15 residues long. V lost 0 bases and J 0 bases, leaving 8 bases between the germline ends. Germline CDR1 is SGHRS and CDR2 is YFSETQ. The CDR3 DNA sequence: TGCGCCAGCAGCTTGGGCGGCAGTAGCACAGATACGCAGTATTTT. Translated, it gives CASSLGGSSTDTQYF. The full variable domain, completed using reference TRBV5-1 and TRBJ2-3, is KAGVTQTPRYLIKTRGQQVTLSCSPISGHRSVSWYQQTPGQGLQFLFEYFSETQRNKGNFPGRFSGRQFSNSRSEMNVSTLELGDSALYLCASSLGGSSTDTQYFGPGTRLTVL.

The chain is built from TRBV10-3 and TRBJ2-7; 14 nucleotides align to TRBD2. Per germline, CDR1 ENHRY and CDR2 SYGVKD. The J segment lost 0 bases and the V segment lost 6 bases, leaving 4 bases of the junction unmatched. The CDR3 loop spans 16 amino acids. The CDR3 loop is CAIRGLAGAHSYEQYF. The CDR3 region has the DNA TGTGCCATCAGGGGACTAGCGGGAGCCCACTCCTACGAGCAGTACTTC.

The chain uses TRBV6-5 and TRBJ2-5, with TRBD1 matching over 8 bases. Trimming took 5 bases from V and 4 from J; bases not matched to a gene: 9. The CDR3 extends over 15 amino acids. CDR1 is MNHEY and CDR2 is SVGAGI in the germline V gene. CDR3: CASSRSGQGGETQYF. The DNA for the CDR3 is TGTGCCAGCAGTCGATCCGGACAGGGTGGAGAGACCCAGTACTTC.

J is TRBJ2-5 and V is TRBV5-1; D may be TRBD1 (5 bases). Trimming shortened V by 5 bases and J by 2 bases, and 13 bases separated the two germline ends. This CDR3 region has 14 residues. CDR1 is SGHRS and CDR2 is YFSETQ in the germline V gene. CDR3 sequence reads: CASRPDTKQETQYF. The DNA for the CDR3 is TGCGCCAGCAGACCGGACACAAAACAAGAGACCCAGTACTTC.

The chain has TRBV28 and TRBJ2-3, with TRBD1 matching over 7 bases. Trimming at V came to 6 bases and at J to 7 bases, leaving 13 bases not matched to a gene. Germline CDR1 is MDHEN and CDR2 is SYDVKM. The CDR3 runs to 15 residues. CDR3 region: CASSYPTGDGNTQYF. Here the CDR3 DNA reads TGTGCCAGCAGCTACCCCACAGGGGATGGGAATACGCAGTATTTT. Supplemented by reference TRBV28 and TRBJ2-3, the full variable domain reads DVKVTQSSRYLVKRTGEKVFLECVQDMDHENMFWYRQDPGLGLRLIYFSYDVKMKEKGDIPEGYSVSREKKERFSLILESASTNQTSMYLCASSYPTGDGNTQYFGPGTRLTVL.

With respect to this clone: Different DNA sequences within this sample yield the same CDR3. CDR3 loop: CASSLGRGTDTQYF. The CDR3 bases are TGTGCCAGCAGCTTAGGGCGGGGCACAGATACGCAGTATTTT. V usage is TRBV11-2 and J usage is TRBJ2-3; weak D call: TRBD2 (5 bases). V lost 1 base and J 1 base, leaving 6 bases between the germline ends. Germline CDR1 reads SGHAT; CDR2 reads FQNNGV. There are 14 residues in the CDR3.

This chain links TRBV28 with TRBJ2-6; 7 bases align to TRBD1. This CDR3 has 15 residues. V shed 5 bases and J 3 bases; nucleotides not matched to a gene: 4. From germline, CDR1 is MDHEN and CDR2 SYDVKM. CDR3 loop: CASSVTGDGANVLTF. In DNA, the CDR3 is TGTGCCAGCAGTGTCACAGGGGATGGGGCCAACGTCCTGACTTTC.

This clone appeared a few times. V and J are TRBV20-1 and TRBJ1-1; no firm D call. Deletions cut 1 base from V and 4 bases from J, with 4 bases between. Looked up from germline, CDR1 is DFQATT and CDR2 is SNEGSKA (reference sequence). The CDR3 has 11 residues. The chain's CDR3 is CSARGSTEAFF. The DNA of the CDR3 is TGCAGTGCTAGAGGCAGCACTGAAGCTTTCTTT.

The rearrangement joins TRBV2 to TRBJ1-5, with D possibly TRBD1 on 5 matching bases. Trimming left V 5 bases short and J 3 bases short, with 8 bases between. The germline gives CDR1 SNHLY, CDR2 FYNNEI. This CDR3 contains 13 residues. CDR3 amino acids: CASSPGNNQPQHF. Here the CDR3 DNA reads TGTGCCAGCAGTCCAGGGAACAATCAGCCCCAGCATTTT.

The CDR3 bases are TGTGCCATCAGTGAGTCTGGTTGGGGCGGCGGGAGGGCCTTTATGAACGAGCAGTACTTC. Residues: CAISESGWGGGRAFMNEQYF. The chain carries TRBV10-3 and TRBJ2-7, with TRBD2 matching 9 bases. Trimming removed 0 bases from V and 5 bases from J; junction bases left unmatched: 20. This CDR3 region has 20 residues. Germline V gene data show CDR1 as ENHRY and CDR2 as SYGVKD.

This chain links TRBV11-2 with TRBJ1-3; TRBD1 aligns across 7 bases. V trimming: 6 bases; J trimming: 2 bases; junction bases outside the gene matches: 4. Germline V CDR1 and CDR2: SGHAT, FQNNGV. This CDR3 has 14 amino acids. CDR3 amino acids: CASRRQGAGNTIYF. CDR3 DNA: TGTGCCAGCAGACGACAGGGAGCTGGAAACACCATATATTTT.

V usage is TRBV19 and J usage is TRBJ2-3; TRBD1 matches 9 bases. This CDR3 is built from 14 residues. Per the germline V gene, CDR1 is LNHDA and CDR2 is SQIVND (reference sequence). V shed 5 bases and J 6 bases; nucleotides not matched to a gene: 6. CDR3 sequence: CASSAQGASDTQYF. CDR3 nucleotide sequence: TGTGCCAGTAGTGCACAGGGGGCCAGTGATACGCAGTATTTT.

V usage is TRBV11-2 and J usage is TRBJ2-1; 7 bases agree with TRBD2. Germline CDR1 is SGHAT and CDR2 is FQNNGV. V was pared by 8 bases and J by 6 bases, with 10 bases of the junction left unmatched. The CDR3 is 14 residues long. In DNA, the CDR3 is TGTGCCAGCCGGGTAGCGGGCCTTTTCAATGAGCAGTTCTTC. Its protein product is CASRVAGLFNEQFF.

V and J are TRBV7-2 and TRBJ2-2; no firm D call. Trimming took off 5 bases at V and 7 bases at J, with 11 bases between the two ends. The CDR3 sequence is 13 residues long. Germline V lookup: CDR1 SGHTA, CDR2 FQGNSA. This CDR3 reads CASSRDGFGELFF. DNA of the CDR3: TGTGCCAGCAGCCGAGACGGGTTCGGGGAGCTGTTTTTT.

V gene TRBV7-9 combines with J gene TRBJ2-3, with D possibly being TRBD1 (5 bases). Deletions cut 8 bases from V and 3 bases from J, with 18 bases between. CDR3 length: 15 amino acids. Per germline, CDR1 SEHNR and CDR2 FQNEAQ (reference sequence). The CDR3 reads CASGQGVRSTDTQYF. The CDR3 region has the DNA TGTGCCAGCGGGCAGGGCGTCCGATCTACAGATACGCAGTATTTT.

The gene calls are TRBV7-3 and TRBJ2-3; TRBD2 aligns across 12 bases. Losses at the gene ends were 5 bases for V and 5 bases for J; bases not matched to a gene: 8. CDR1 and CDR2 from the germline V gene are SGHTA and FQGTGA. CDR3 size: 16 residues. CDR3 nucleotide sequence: TGTGCCAGCAGCCCCCGACTAGCGGGAGCGATAGATACGCAGTATTTT. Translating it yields CASSPRLAGAIDTQYF.